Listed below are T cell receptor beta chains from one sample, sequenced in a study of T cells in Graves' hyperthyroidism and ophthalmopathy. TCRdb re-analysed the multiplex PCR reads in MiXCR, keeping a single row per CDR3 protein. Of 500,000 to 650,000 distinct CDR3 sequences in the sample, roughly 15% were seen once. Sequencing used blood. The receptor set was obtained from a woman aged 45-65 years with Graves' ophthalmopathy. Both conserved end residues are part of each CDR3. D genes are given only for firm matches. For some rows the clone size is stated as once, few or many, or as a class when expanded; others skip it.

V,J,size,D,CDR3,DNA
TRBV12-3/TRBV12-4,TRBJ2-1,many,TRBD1,CASSTGVSYNEQFF,TGTGCCAGCAGTACAGGGGTTTCTTACAATGAGCAGTTCTTC
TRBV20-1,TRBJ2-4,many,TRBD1,CSAREDRGAKNIQYF,TGCAGTGCTAGAGAGGACAGGGGAGCCAAAAACATTCAGTACTTC
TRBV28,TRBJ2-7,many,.,CASRPPGVVYEQYF,TGTGCCAGCAGACCCCCAGGAGTGGTCTACGAGCAGTACTTC
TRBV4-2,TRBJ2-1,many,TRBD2,CASSQDTSGSYVEQFF,TGTGCCAGCAGCCAGGATACTAGCGGGAGTTACGTTGAGCAGTTCTTC
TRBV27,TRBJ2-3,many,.,CASTQDRYTDTQYF,TGTGCCAGCACCCAGGACCGCTACACAGATACGCAGTATTTT
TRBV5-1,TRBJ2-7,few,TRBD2,CASSPPGTSANYEQYF,TGCGCCAGCAGCCCCCCCGGGACTAGCGCCAACTACGAGCAGTACTTC
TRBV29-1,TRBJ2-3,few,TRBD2,CSVLQRDTDTQYF,TGCAGCGTTTTACAGCGGGACACAGATACGCAGTATTTT
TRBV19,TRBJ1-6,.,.,CASSMVLSPLHF,TGTGCCAGTAGTATGGTGTTATCCCCCCTCCACTTT
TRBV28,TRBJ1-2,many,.,CASRPTGLYGYTF,TGTGCCAGCAGACCTACAGGGTTATATGGCTACACCTTC
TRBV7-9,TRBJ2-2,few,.,CASSLLAAFWESGYTGELFF,TGTGCCAGCAGCTTATTAGCGGCTTTTTGGGAGAGTGGTTACACCGGGGAGCTGTTTTTT
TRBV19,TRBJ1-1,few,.,CASSVLTALNTEAFF,TGTGCCAGTAGTGTCCTGACGGCCCTGAACACTGAAGCTTTCTTT
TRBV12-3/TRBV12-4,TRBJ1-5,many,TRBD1,CASSFVGIGTGNSNQPQHF,TGTGCCAGCAGTTTCGTCGGCATTGGGACAGGGAATAGCAATCAGCCCCAGCATTTT
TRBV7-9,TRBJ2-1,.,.,CASSPFSRSLNEQFF,TGTGCCAGCAGCCCCTTCTCGCGATCCCTCAATGAGCAGTTCTTC
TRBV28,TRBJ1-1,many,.,CASSVEGLNTEAFF,TGTGCCAGCAGCGTCGAAGGTTTGAACACTGAAGCTTTCTTT
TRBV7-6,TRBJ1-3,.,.,CASSLVPSSGNTIYF,TGTGCCAGCAGCTTAGTACCGTCCTCTGGAAACACCATATATTTT
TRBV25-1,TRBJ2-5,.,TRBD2,CASSPGLAGFYETQYF,TGTGCCAGTTCACCGGGACTAGCGGGATTTTATGAGACCCAGTACTTC
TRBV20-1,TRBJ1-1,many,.,CSAPGHHSNTEAFF,TGCAGTGCTCCGGGACACCATTCGAACACTGAAGCTTTCTTT
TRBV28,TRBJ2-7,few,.,CASSSRQVHSYEQYF,TGTGCCAGCAGTTCCCGACAGGTACACTCCTACGAGCAGTACTTC
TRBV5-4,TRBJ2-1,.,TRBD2,CASSRTSGSAYEQFF,TGTGCCAGCAGCAGGACTAGCGGGAGTGCTTATGAGCAGTTCTTC
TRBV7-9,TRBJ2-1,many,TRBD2,CAIEREDYEQFF,TGTGCCATCGAGCGGGAGGACTATGAGCAGTTCTTC
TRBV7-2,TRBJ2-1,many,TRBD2,CASSPTSGRGNEQFF,TGTGCCAGCAGCCCGACTAGCGGGAGAGGCAATGAGCAGTTCTTC
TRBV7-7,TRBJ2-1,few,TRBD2,CASSSGLAGGGSYNEQFF,TGTGCTAGCAGCTCGGGACTAGCGGGAGGTGGTTCTTACAATGAGCAGTTCTTC
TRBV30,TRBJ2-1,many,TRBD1,CASSDWLGGFYNEQFF,TGTGCCTCTTCGGACTGGCTAGGGGGCTTTTACAATGAGCAGTTCTTC
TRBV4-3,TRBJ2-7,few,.,CASSQDHRTYEQYF,TGCGCCAGCAGCCAAGATCACAGGACCTACGAGCAGTACTTC
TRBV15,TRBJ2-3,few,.,CATSRVKDSRTDTQYF,TGTGCCACCAGCAGAGTGAAGGACAGCCGCACAGATACGCAGTATTTT
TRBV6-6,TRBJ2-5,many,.,CASSLSRGLQETQYF,TGTGCCAGCAGTTTATCCAGGGGTCTCCAAGAGACCCAGTACTTC
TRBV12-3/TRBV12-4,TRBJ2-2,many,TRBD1,CASSITGGAHTGELFF,TGTGCCAGCAGTATTACAGGGGGCGCACACACCGGGGAGCTGTTTTTT